The clone carrying this T cell receptor beta chain was found many times. The antigen is unknown. From 8.5 to 10 ml of fresh peripheral blood, PBMCs were isolated. Amplified TCR beta CDR3 regions derived from RNA transcripts. With the HTBI primer set, the TCR CDR3 went through a first round of RT-PCR. Via MiXCR, TCRdb re-called the multiplex PCR reads, giving one row per CDR3 protein. The table has more than 300,000 distinct CDR3 sequences, around 13% seen once; the top ten hold 15% to 20%. This sample was included in a study of T cells in Graves' hyperthyroidism and ophthalmopathy. Across the study: Peripheral blood was secured at the point of initial diagnosis, before any treatment. Broader study findings: Median prediction lead before ophthalmopathy onset was 5 to 7.5 months with the model. Blood shared most expanded thyroid clonotypes above 0.001.

Trimming pared 1 base from V and 3 bases from J, leaving 16 bases between. This CDR3 has 17 amino acids. CDR1 is KGHSH, CDR2 LQKENI, per germline. The receptor's source is a woman younger than 45 with Graves' ophthalmopathy. The specimen sequenced was blood. The chain is built from TRBV18 and TRBJ1-5; D unresolved. CDR3 nucleotides: TGTGCCAGCTCACCACTCCCCCGCCAGTCTTACAATCAGCCCCAGCATTTT. It translates to CASSPLPRQSYNQPQHF.